A selection of T cell receptor beta chains follows, all from one sample in a study of beta chain features in type 1 diabetes. Some clones are missing from TCRdb's copy, which holds only in-frame ones; the method was immunoSEQ multiplex PCR. The table lists 220,000 or so clones, 68% of them singletons. Sequencing was carried out using naive CD4+ T cells from blood. The receptors come from a man aged 25-45 years in good health. The CDR3 runs from the conserved cysteine through the conserved F or W. A D gene is named only where the DNA matches it firmly. Clone sizes are given selectively: once, few, many, or a class where the clone is expanded.

>NA|NA|TRBV2|TRBJ2-1
CASSRSESSYNEQFF
TGTGCCAGCAGCAGAAGCGAGAGCTCCTACAATGAGCAGTTCTTC
>NA|TRBD2|TRBV30|TRBJ2-3
CAWSLAGGRSDTQYF
TGTGCCTGGAGTCTAGCGGGGGGGCGGTCGGATACGCAGTATTTT
>NA|NA|TRBV7-2|TRBJ2-6
CASSLGGLNSGANVLTF
TGTGCCAGCAGCTTAGGCGGCCTGAACTCTGGGGCCAACGTCCTGACTTTC
>NA|NA|TRBV29-1|TRBJ2-1
CSVERRSRNYNEQFF
TGCAGCGTTGAGCGCAGGTCACGAAACTACAATGAGCAGTTCTTC
>few|NA|TRBV30|TRBJ1-5
CAWSRGTRETQPQHF
TGTGCCTGGAGTAGAGGGACAAGGGAGACTCAGCCCCAGCATTTT
>NA|TRBD2|TRBV7-9|TRBJ2-7
CASSSSGRSYEQYF
TGTGCCAGCAGCTCCAGCGGGAGGTCCTACGAGCAGTACTTC
>once|NA|TRBV29-1|TRBJ1-1
CSVEGRAIGAFF
TGCAGCGTTGAAGGTAGGGCGATTGGAGCTTTCTTT
>NA|TRBD1|TRBV4-2|TRBJ2-7
CASSQPDRVNEQYF
TGTGCCAGCAGCCAGCCGGACAGGGTTAACGAGCAGTACTTC
>NA|NA|TRBV30|TRBJ2-1
CAWSALTHNEQFF
TGTGCCTGGAGTGCGTTGACTCACAATGAGCAGTTCTTC
>once|NA|TRBV29-1|TRBJ1-2
CSVGPRAGPYGYTF
TGCAGCGTTGGTCCCCGCGCGGGGCCCTATGGCTACACCTTC
>once|NA|TRBV7-2|TRBJ2-7
CASSINSHEQYF
TGTGCCAGCAGCATCAATTCCCACGAGCAGTACTTC
>once|NA|TRBV30|TRBJ2-1
CAWSGGALSYNEQFF
TGTGCCTGGTCCGGCGGGGCCCTCTCCTACAATGAGCAGTTCTTC
>NA|TRBD1|TRBV25-1|TRBJ2-7
CASAGTVSYEQYF
TGTGCCAGTGCCGGGACAGTTTCCTACGAGCAGTACTTC